A selection of T cell receptor beta chains follows, all from one sample in a study of T cell responses to AZD1222 COVID-19 vaccine. Assay: immunoSEQ multiplex PCR; the TCRdb copy retains only in-frame clones and omits some. The table shows around 160,000 clones, with roughly 90% occurring only once. Sample: peripheral blood, taken on day 0 of AZD1222 vaccination. These receptors originate from an adult in good health. Both conserved end residues are part of each CDR3. A D gene is named only where the DNA matches it firmly. Clone sizes are given selectively: once, few, many, or a class where the clone is expanded.

abundance	v_gene	j_gene	d_gene	CDR3aa	CDR3nt
NA	TRBV4-1	TRBJ1-2	NA	CASSQAGPWEINYGYTF	TGCGCCAGCAGCCAAGCGGGACCCTGGGAAATTAACTATGGCTACACCTTC
NA	TRBV28	TRBJ2-7	TRBD1	CASRDRFFYEQYF	TGTGCCAGCCGGGACAGATTCTTCTACGAGCAGTACTTC
once	TRBV27	TRBJ1-4	TRBD1	CASSLTSRQGSREKLFF	TGTGCCAGCAGTTTGACTTCGCGACAGGGAAGTCGCGAAAAACTGTTTTTT
once	TRBV9	TRBJ2-7	NA	CASSVESGQGSYEQYF	TGTGCCAGCAGCGTAGAGTCCGGGCAGGGGTCCTACGAGCAGTACTTC
NA	TRBV10-3	TRBJ2-2	TRBD1	CAILEGAGSGELFF	TGTGCCATCTTAGAGGGGGCCGGGTCCGGGGAGCTGTTTTTT
NA	TRBV7-3	TRBJ2-2	NA	CASSGQTNTGELFF	TGTGCCAGCAGTGGGCAGACGAACACCGGGGAGCTGTTTTTT
NA	TRBV7-2	TRBJ1-1	NA	CASSPEVAREAFF	TGTGCCAGCAGCCCGGAGGTTGCTCGGGAAGCTTTCTTT
NA	TRBV7-8	TRBJ1-1	NA	CAVSWAENTEAFF	TGTGCCGTCTCATGGGCGGAGAACACTGAAGCTTTCTTT
NA	TRBV7-9	TRBJ1-6	NA	CASSSRLGDTKGFSPLHF	TGTGCCAGCAGCTCCCGACTTGGGGACACGAAGGGGTTTTCACCCCTCCACTTT
NA	TRBV28	TRBJ2-1	NA	CASSTRDTPYNEQFF	TGTGCCAGCAGCACTCGGGACACCCCCTACAATGAGCAGTTCTTC
NA	TRBV10-3	TRBJ1-1	TRBD1	CAISVTGGGTEAFF	TGTGCCATCAGCGTCACAGGGGGGGGCACTGAAGCTTTCTTT
NA	TRBV5-6	TRBJ2-7	NA	CASSLDGQGEVEQYF	TGTGCCAGCAGCCTGGACGGCCAGGGGGAGGTAGAGCAGTACTTC
NA	TRBV30	TRBJ1-1	NA	CAWSVWGSENTEAFF	TGTGCCTGGAGTGTATGGGGGTCCGAGAACACTGAAGCTTTCTTT
once	TRBV3-1/TRBV3-2	TRBJ2-5	TRBD2	CASSRAGAETQYF	TGTGCCAGCAGCCGAGCGGGAGCAGAGACCCAGTACTTC
NA	TRBV9	TRBJ1-2	TRBD1	CASSVVDGGQAHYGYTF	TGTGCCAGCAGCGTAGTAGACGGAGGACAGGCCCACTATGGCTACACCTTC
NA	TRBV7-2	TRBJ1-2	NA	CASSLAGQSSAVYGYTF	TGTGCCAGCAGCTTAGCTGGGCAGTCGTCTGCCGTCTATGGCTACACCTTC
once	TRBV7-2	TRBJ1-3	NA	CASSLKTGSSGNTIYF	TGTGCCAGCAGCTTGAAAACAGGAAGCTCTGGAAACACCATATATTTT
NA	TRBV10-3	TRBJ2-3	NA	CAISDSPGGTDTQYF	TGTGCCATCAGTGACTCCCCCGGGGGCACAGATACGCAGTATTTT
NA	TRBV24-1	TRBJ2-3	TRBD2	CATSDRLAGVTDTQYF	TGTGCCACCAGTGATCGACTAGCGGGAGTCACAGATACGCAGTATTTT
NA	TRBV5-6	TRBJ1-6	NA	CASSTGRHNSPLHF	TGTGCCAGCAGCACGGGACGGCATAATTCACCCCTCCACTTT
NA	TRBV24-1	TRBJ2-1	TRBD1	CATSDLVQGAYNEQFF	TGTGCCACCAGTGATTTGGTCCAGGGGGCCTACAATGAGCAGTTCTTC
once	TRBV7-9	TRBJ1-2	TRBD1	CASSLLSGTADGYTF	TGTGCCAGCAGCTTATTGTCCGGGACAGCCGATGGCTACACCTTC
NA	TRBV7-2	TRBJ1-4	TRBD1	CASSIQTGGLEKLFF	TGTGCCAGCAGCATACAGACAGGGGGCCTTGAAAAACTGTTTTTT
NA	TRBV19	TRBJ1-5	TRBD1	CASREDRSEQPQHF	TGTGCCAGTAGGGAGGACAGGTCGGAACAGCCCCAGCATTTT
NA	TRBV19	TRBJ2-2	TRBD2	CASRASGTNTGELFF	TGTGCCAGTAGGGCTAGCGGGACGAACACCGGGGAGCTGTTTTTT
NA	TRBV18	TRBJ2-5	NA	CASSPLARGETQYF	TGTGCCAGCTCACCACTCGCACGAGGGGAGACCCAGTACTTC
once	TRBV28	TRBJ1-1	NA	CASSLRTGSTNTEAFF	TGTGCCAGCAGTTTAAGAACAGGGTCGACGAACACTGAAGCTTTCTTT
NA	TRBV18	TRBJ1-2	NA	CASSPLYGGYTF	TGTGCCAGCTCACCGCTGTATGGAGGCTACACCTTC
NA	TRBV7-9	TRBJ1-2	TRBD1	CASSLNLQGDRYGYTF	TGTGCCAGCAGCCTTAATCTACAGGGGGACCGCTATGGCTACACCTTC
NA	TRBV4-3	TRBJ1-2	NA	CASSPRGNYGYTF	TGCGCCAGCAGCCCTCGAGGGAACTATGGCTACACCTTC
NA	TRBV28	TRBJ2-7	NA	CASSNQGGPRPSMQYF	TGTGCCAGCAGCAATCAGGGTGGCCCACGACCTAGTATGCAGTACTTC
NA	TRBV11-3	TRBJ1-2	NA	CASSPPPGPNQPYGYTF	TGTGCCAGCAGCCCCCCGCCCGGACCGAACCAGCCTTATGGCTACACCTTC
NA	TRBV7-3	TRBJ2-1	NA	CASSKTVADSYNEQFF	TGTGCCAGCAGTAAAACAGTCGCGGACTCCTACAATGAGCAGTTCTTC
NA	TRBV7-2	TRBJ2-2	NA	CASSFLARDGELFF	TGTGCCAGCAGCTTTTTGGCGCGAGACGGGGAGCTGTTTTTT
NA	TRBV28	TRBJ1-6	TRBD1	CASSTPPTGGGSPLHF	TGTGCCAGCAGTACCCCACCCACAGGGGGAGGGTCACCCCTCCACTTT
NA	TRBV20-1	TRBJ2-1	NA	CSASLKPERSGNEQFF	TGCAGTGCTAGTTTAAAGCCCGAACGGAGCGGCAATGAGCAGTTCTTC
NA	TRBV27	TRBJ2-3	NA	CASSGLSLGSTQYF	TGTGCCAGCAGCGGACTCTCGTTGGGGTCGACGCAGTATTTT
NA	TRBV9	TRBJ2-2	TRBD2	CASSVTSGSGGELFF	TGTGCCAGCAGCGTAACTAGCGGGAGCGGCGGGGAGCTGTTTTTT
NA	TRBV14	TRBJ2-7	NA	CASSQVIGYEQYF	TGTGCCAGCAGCCAAGTAATAGGTTACGAGCAGTACTTC
few	TRBV18	TRBJ1-1	NA	CASQSTENTEAFF	TGTGCCAGCCAATCAACGGAGAACACTGAAGCTTTCTTT
NA	TRBV20-1	TRBJ1-1	NA	CSASTGTENTEAFF	TGCAGTGCGAGTACCGGGACGGAGAACACTGAAGCTTTCTTT
NA	TRBV7-9	TRBJ1-4	NA	CASSLIFRERTNEKLFF	TGTGCCAGCAGCTTAATCTTTAGGGAAAGGACTAATGAAAAACTGTTTTTT
NA	TRBV5-1	TRBJ2-1	TRBD1	CASSLDPGQGANNEQFF	TGCGCCAGCAGCTTAGACCCGGGACAGGGGGCGAACAATGAGCAGTTCTTC
NA	TRBV9	TRBJ1-1	NA	CASSVRGARTEAFF	TGTGCCAGCAGCGTACGGGGGGCGCGGACTGAAGCTTTCTTT
once	TRBV7-2	TRBJ1-2	NA	CASSLGRNLGYTF	TGTGCCAGCAGCTTAGGCAGGAACCTTGGCTACACCTTC
NA	TRBV5-4	TRBJ2-7	TRBD2	CASSLEGGRARYEQYF	TGTGCCAGCAGCTTGGAAGGCGGGAGGGCCCGGTACGAGCAGTACTTC
NA	TRBV15	TRBJ1-4	TRBD1	CATSRIGTVVNEKLFF	TGTGCCACCAGCAGGATCGGGACAGTGGTTAATGAAAAACTGTTTTTT
NA	TRBV7-2	TRBJ2-3	TRBD2	CASSPGLAGGQDTQYF	TGTGCCAGCAGCCCCGGACTAGCGGGGGGGCAAGATACGCAGTATTTT
NA	TRBV20-1	TRBJ2-7	NA	CSALLDYEQYF	TGCAGTGCTCTACTAGACTACGAGCAGTACTTC
NA	TRBV6-5	TRBJ2-1	NA	CASSYFREYHEQFF	TGTGCCAGCAGTTATTTCCGGGAGTATCATGAGCAGTTCTTC